This T cell receptor beta chain emerged from a study of blood T cell repertoires in COVID-19. Produced via immunoSEQ multiplex PCR; TCRdb's table is partial and in-frame only. This sample has 16,000 or so clones; around 89% occur once, and the top ten carry 10% to 13%. CDR3 length equals 16 residues. The germline V gene encodes CDR1 WNHNN and CDR2 SYGVQD (reference sequence). V shed 2 bases and J 4 bases; nucleotides not matched to a gene: 6. The receptor was derived from a man older than 75 with acute or convalescent COVID-19. The chain employs TRBV10-1 and TRBJ1-3, with TRBD1 identical over 9 bases. The material sequenced was peripheral blood. CDR3 region: CASSEPQGAGGNTIYF. CDR3 nucleotide sequence: TGCGCCAGCAGTGAGCCACAGGGGGCAGGAGGAAACACCATATATTTT.